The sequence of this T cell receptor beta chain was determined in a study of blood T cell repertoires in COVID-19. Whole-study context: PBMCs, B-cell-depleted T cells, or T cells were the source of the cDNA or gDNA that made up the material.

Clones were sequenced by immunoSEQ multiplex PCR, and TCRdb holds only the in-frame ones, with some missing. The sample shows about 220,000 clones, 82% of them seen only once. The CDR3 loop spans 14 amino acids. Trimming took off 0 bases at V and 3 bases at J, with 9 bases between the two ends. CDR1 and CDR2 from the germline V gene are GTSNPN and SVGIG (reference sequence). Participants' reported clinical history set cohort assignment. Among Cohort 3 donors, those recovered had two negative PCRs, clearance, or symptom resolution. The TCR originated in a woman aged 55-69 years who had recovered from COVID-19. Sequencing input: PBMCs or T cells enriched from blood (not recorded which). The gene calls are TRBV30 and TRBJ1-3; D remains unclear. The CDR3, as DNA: TGTGCCTGGAGTGTAAGCACGGGTGGAAACACCATATATTTT. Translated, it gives CAWSVSTGGNTIYF.